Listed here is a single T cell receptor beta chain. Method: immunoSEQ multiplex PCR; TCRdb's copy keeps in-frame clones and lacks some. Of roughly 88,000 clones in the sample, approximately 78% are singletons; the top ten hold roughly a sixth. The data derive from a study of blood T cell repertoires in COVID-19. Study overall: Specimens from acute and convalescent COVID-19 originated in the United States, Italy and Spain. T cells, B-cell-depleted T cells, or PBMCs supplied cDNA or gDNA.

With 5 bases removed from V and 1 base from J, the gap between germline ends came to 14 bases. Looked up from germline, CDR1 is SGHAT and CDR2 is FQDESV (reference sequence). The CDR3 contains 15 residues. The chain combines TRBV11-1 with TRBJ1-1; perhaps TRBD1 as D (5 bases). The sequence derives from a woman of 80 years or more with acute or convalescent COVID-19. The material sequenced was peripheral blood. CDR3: CASSPDQGWNTEAFF. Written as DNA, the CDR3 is TGTGCCAGCAGCCCAGATCAGGGATGGAACACTGAAGCTTTCTTT. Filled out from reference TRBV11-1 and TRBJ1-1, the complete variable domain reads EAEVAQSPRYKITEKSQAVAFWCDPISGHATLYWYRQILGQGPELLVQFQDESVVDDSQLPKDRFSAERLKGVDSTLKIQPAELGDSAMYLCASSPDQGWNTEAFFGQGTRLTVV.